This TCR beta chain was retrieved from a study of T cells after yellow fever vaccination. About the study: When fractions had low cell numbers, they were prepared with SMART-Seq v4 Ultra Low Input. Whole-study findings and limits: In post-booster samples, most primary-vaccination clones reappeared (just under 98% CD4, roughly 90% CD8). Though it reached lower strength, the secondary response hit its peak faster, day 5 versus 15.

The germline V gene has CDR1 MNHNY and CDR2 SVGAGI (reference sequence). V was cut by 6 bases and J by 0 bases, with 17 bases left in between. CDR3 length: 16 residues. A 5'RACE template-switching step, the method used to make TCR cDNA, added a universal primer site and UMIs. MiXCR, run by TCRdb on the 5' RACE reads, gives a single entry per CDR3 protein. The sample gives just over 250,000 distinct CDR3 sequences, about 5% of which show up once; roughly 3.3% is in the top ten. This clonotype was counted many times. Its antigen is still unknown. The sample in question was CD4+ T cells sorted from PBMCs, obtained on the day of the yellow fever booster vaccination. The clonotype comes from a man aged 18 to 30 who received the YFV17D yellow fever vaccine. The V and J genes are TRBV6-6 and TRBJ1-2; a possible D gene is TRBD1 (6 bases). The CDR3 DNA reads as TGTGCCAGCAGCTCTACCTCCAGACAGGCTAACTATGGCTACACCTTC. Translated: CASSSTSRQANYGYTF.